This entry describes one T cell receptor beta chain. Its target antigen remains unknown. No qualities accompany the bases; no much larger clone lies one base away. For sequencing, an Illumina HiSeq 1500 was employed. The public reads were run again by TCRdb, first through fastp at Q25 and then through MiXCR, and only productive beta chains were kept. Every distinct CDR3 protein forms one entry, paired with its most common genes and DNA. The sample table shows 630,000 or so distinct CDR3 sequences, and roughly 26% are seen once. The ten biggest clones cover 8% of the sample. The CDR3 covers 14 residues, taking in both the cysteine and the phenylalanine. CDR3 DNA is the only sequence kept; it has 42 bases, read in frame from the first base. V is reduced by 0 bases and J by 0 bases, leaving a spacing of 4 bases between them. CDR1 and CDR2 were assigned from the germline V gene as ENHRY and SYGVKD. This specimen comes from a study of T cell repertoires in cytomegalovirus infection (dated by TCRdb to the late 2010s). Regarding the research as a whole: Donor HLA type was relevant to the analysis, because carriage of CMV infection together with the matching HLA type was indicated by public TCR beta signatures. Broader findings and caveats from the paper: Carriers of CMV infection plus the relevant HLA type were discriminated by the cumulative frequency of public TCR beta family members in the study cohort and in an independent 352-donor cohort. In the ex vivo response, HLA-C-restricted CMV-specific TCR beta clonotypes were dominant, and in two of eight donors the single most frequent clonotype came from this HLA-C-restricted group.

The sequence links TRBV10-3 to TRBJ2-3; the D gene cannot be resolved reliably. The source of this sequence is a human donor in good health (CMV status not recorded). Some clones in this sample may be carry-over from other donors' samples. The specimen sequenced was CD8+ T cells from PBMCs. The CDR3 protein is CAISESSSTDTQYF. The nucleotides read TGTGCCATCAGTGAGTCGTCCAGCACAGATACGCAGTATTTT.